This is a list of T cell receptor beta chains from one sample in a study of technical replicates of blood from a few donors. TCRdb's copy holds only in-frame clones and misses some; the assay was immunoSEQ multiplex PCR. The sample has some 15,000 clones; about 79% are singletons. The sample consisted of PBMCs. These receptor sequences come from a human donor in good health. Some clones in this sample may be carry-over from other donors' samples. CDR3s include the opening cysteine and the closing phenylalanine or tryptophan. Fields, in order: D gene, V gene, J gene, CDR3 DNA, CDR3 protein. A D gene is named only where the DNA matches it firmly.

D gene: .; V gene: TRBV14; J gene: TRBJ1-2; CDR3 DNA: TGTGCCAGCAGCCAAGACGAACAGGGTGGCTACACCTTC; CDR3 protein: CASSQDEQGGYTF
D gene: .; V gene: TRBV10-2; J gene: TRBJ2-1; CDR3 DNA: TGCGCCAGCAGTGACGGACAAAACAATGAGCAGTTCTTC; CDR3 protein: CASSDGQNNEQFF
D gene: .; V gene: TRBV7-6; J gene: TRBJ2-1; CDR3 DNA: TGTGCCAGCAGCTTGTTTGCGGGAACTTTGATGGTTGAGCAGTTCTTC; CDR3 protein: CASSLFAGTLMVEQFF
D gene: TRBD1; V gene: TRBV5-1; J gene: TRBJ2-5; CDR3 DNA: TGCGCCAGCAGTTTGGGGAACCGAGGGGGCCTAGAGACCCAGTACTTC; CDR3 protein: CASSLGNRGGLETQYF
D gene: .; V gene: TRBV5-1; J gene: TRBJ2-7; CDR3 DNA: TGCGCCAGCAGCTTGGGCGGTGACGACGAGCAGTACTTC; CDR3 protein: CASSLGGDDEQYF
D gene: .; V gene: TRBV12-2; J gene: TRBJ2-7; CDR3 DNA: TGTGCAAGTCGCTTCCTTACTCAAAACCCCTACGAGCAGTACTTC; CDR3 protein: CASRFLTQNPYEQYF
D gene: .; V gene: TRBV29-1; J gene: TRBJ1-3; CDR3 DNA: TGCAGCGGACTAAAGGCCCAAGGGGGAAACACCATATATTTT; CDR3 protein: CSGLKAQGGNTIYF
D gene: TRBD1; V gene: TRBV4-1; J gene: TRBJ2-7; CDR3 DNA: TGCGCCAGCAGCCAGACCCGGGACAGCTTCTACGAGCAGTACTTC; CDR3 protein: CASSQTRDSFYEQYF
D gene: .; V gene: TRBV9; J gene: TRBJ2-7; CDR3 DNA: TGTGCCAGCAGCGTAGCACTGATTTCCTACGAGCAGTACTTC; CDR3 protein: CASSVALISYEQYF
D gene: .; V gene: TRBV18; J gene: TRBJ2-7; CDR3 DNA: TGTGCCAGCTCACCCCGACAGGACTCCTACGAGCAGTACTTC; CDR3 protein: CASSPRQDSYEQYF
D gene: .; V gene: TRBV7-9; J gene: TRBJ2-6; CDR3 DNA: TGTGCCAGCAGCTTAGGTGCCGGGACACGCTCTGGGGCCAACGTCCTGACTTTC; CDR3 protein: CASSLGAGTRSGANVLTF
D gene: TRBD1; V gene: TRBV7-2; J gene: TRBJ1-2; CDR3 DNA: TGTGCCAGCAGCGCCCTGCAGGGGGGCTATGGCTACACCTTC; CDR3 protein: CASSALQGGYGYTF
D gene: TRBD1; V gene: TRBV7-9; J gene: TRBJ1-2; CDR3 DNA: TGTGCCAGCAGCTTAGGCGGGACAGACTATGGCTACACCTTC; CDR3 protein: CASSLGGTDYGYTF
D gene: .; V gene: TRBV7-2; J gene: TRBJ2-7; CDR3 DNA: TGTGCCAGCAGCTTAGGTGGACACTACGAGCAGTACTTC; CDR3 protein: CASSLGGHYEQYF
D gene: .; V gene: TRBV7-9; J gene: TRBJ2-3; CDR3 DNA: TGTGCCAGCAGCTTAGGGCTCAGGGCGGATACGCAGTATTTT; CDR3 protein: CASSLGLRADTQYF
D gene: .; V gene: TRBV9; J gene: TRBJ2-3; CDR3 DNA: TGTGCCAGCAGCGTAGGCCCCCGGCAGGGTGCAGATACGCAGTATTTT; CDR3 protein: CASSVGPRQGADTQYF
D gene: .; V gene: TRBV11-2; J gene: TRBJ1-1; CDR3 DNA: TGTGCCAGCAGCTTTCGACGAGGGTCTAAATTTACTAATGAAGCTTTCTTT; CDR3 protein: CASSFRRGSKFTNEAFF
D gene: TRBD1; V gene: TRBV4-1; J gene: TRBJ2-7; CDR3 DNA: TGCGCCAGCAGTCAGACAGGGACCTACGAGCAGTACTTC; CDR3 protein: CASSQTGTYEQYF